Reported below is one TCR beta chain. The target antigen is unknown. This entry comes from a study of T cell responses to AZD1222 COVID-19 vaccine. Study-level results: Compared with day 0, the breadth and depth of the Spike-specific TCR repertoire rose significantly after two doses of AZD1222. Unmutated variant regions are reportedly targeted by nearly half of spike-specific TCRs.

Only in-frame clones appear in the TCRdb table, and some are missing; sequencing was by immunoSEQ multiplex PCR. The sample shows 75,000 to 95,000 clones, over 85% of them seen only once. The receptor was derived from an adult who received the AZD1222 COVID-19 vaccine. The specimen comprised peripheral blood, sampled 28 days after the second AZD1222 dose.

This CDR3 reads CAISGTGSNGYTF. For the CDR3, the DNA is TGTGCCATCAGTGGGACAGGGAGTAATGGCTACACCTTC. The chain combines TRBV10-3 with TRBJ1-2; TRBD1 aligns across 8 bases. Germline values: CDR1 ENHRY, CDR2 SYGVKD. V shed 4 bases and J 6 bases; nucleotides not matched to a gene: 4. This CDR3 contains 13 residues.